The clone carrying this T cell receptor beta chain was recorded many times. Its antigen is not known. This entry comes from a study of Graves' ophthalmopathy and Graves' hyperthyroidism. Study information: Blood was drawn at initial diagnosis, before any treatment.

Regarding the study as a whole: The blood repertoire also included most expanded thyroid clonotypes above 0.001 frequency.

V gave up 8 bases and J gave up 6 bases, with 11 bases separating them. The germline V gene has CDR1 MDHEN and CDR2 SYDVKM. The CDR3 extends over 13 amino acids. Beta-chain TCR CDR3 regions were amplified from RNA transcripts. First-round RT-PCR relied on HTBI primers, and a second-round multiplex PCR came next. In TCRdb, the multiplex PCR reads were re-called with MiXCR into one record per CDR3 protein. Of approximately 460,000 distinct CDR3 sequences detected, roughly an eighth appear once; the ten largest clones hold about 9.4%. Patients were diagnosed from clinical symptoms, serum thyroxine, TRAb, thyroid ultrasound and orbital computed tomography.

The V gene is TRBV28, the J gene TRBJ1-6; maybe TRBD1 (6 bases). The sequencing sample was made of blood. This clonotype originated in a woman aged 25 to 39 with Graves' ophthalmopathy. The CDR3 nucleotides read TGTGCCAGCCGGGACACTCTTAATTCACCCCTCCACTTT. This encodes CASRDTLNSPLHF.